What follows is one T cell receptor (beta chain) and its context. No antigen is known for it. These data are taken from a study of OX40 agonist ivuxolimab in advanced cancers. Study-level background: Patients treated during dose escalation were battling hepatocellular carcinoma, melanoma, renal cell or head and neck cancer. Study results and limitations: Antigen specificity was not determined for the expanded peripheral T cells. CD4+ and CD8+ blood T cells expanded clonally by week 6 at 0.1 to 3.0 mg/kg.

This table comes from immunoSEQ multiplex PCR, and its TCRdb copy is limited to in-frame clones, with some not included. The data show about 68,000 clones, with 83% seen just once and approximately 1.5% held by the top ten. CDR3 length: 16 amino acids. Germline loops: CDR1 WSHSY, CDR2 SAAADI. V lost 6 bases, J lost 0 bases, and 12 bases lay in between. This sequence was found in an adult with an advanced solid tumor such as melanoma, head and neck, liver or kidney cancer. The chain combines TRBV10-2 with TRBJ1-6; no clear D gene. The sequenced sample was CD4+ or CD8+ T cells sorted from blood, obtained in a trial of the OX40 agonist ivuxolimab. CDR3 coding DNA: TGCGCCAGCAGGACCCTAGACACCTCCTATAATTCACCCCTCCACTTT. Its protein product is CASRTLDTSYNSPLHF.